Below, 26 T cell receptor beta chains from the same sample are listed, as sequenced in a study of blood T cell repertoires in COVID-19. TCRdb's table, derived via immunoSEQ multiplex PCR, lists solely in-frame clones and lacks some. The sample has roughly 130,000 clones; around 80% are singletons. The sample taken for sequencing was peripheral blood. The receptors here all came from a man aged 65-85 years with acute or convalescent COVID-19.

The genes are TRBV7-9 and TRBJ1-1; TRBD1 aligns across 8 bases. The CDR3 sequence is 15 residues long. Germline V gives CDR1 SEHNR, CDR2 FQNEAQ (reference sequence). The J segment lost 3 bases and the V segment lost 4 bases, leaving 7 bases of the junction unmatched. The chain's CDR3 is CASSSGTGLDTEAFF. For the CDR3, the DNA is TGTGCCAGCAGCTCCGGGACAGGCCTAGACACTGAAGCTTTCTTT.

This clone has just a few counts. V usage is TRBV7-9 and J usage is TRBJ1-2; a weak D match, TRBD1 (6 bases). The CDR3 sequence is 13 residues long. Trimming shortened V by 5 bases and J by 5 bases, and 12 bases separated the two germline ends. Germline values: CDR1 SEHNR, CDR2 FQNEAQ (reference sequence). The CDR3 bases are TGTGCCAGCAGCCTACAGGGAAGATATGGCTACACCTTC. Its translation: CASSLQGRYGYTF.

This clone was counted a single time. The rearrangement joins TRBV6-5 to TRBJ1-4, with 7 bases identical to TRBD1. V shed 0 bases and J 8 bases; nucleotides not matched to a gene: 9. This CDR3 has 16 amino acids. Germline CDR1 MNHEY, CDR2 SVGAGI. This CDR3 is CASSYSKRGRGEKLFF. In DNA, the CDR3 is TGTGCCAGCAGTTACTCGAAAAGGGGGCGCGGAGAAAAACTGTTTTTT.

This chain joins TRBV15 and TRBJ1-2; tentative D call: TRBD1 (5 bases). Trimming removed 2 bases at V and 2 bases at J, with 9 bases between. Germline CDR1 is LNHNV and CDR2 is YYDKDF (reference sequence). The length of the CDR3 is 14 residues. CDR3 bases: TGTGCCACCAGCAGACATGGGGCGAACTATGGCTACACCTTC. It is translated as CATSRHGANYGYTF.

Of note for this clone: Other DNA variants within this sample encode the same CDR3. This chain links TRBV7-2 with TRBJ2-3; 11 bases match TRBD2. The CDR3 sequence is 13 residues long. Germline CDR1 and CDR2: SGHTA and FQGNSA. With V trimmed by 9 bases and J by 3 bases, 2 bases remained unmatched. This CDR3 reads CASSSGGTDTQYF. In DNA, the CDR3 is TGTGCCAGTTCTAGCGGGGGGACAGATACGCAGTATTTT.

This chain connects TRBV21-1 to TRBJ2-5; TRBD2, the D gene given by the table, was not confirmed from the DNA. TRBV21-1 is a pseudogene locus. The CDR3 spans 17 residues. Written as DNA, the CDR3 is TGTGCCAGCAGCAATCTCGGAACTAGCGGGGGTTTAGAGACCCAGTACTTC. Its protein is CASSNLGTSGGLETQYF.

This clone was counted a single time. The chain joins TRBV27 to TRBJ1-5; 7 positions match TRBD1. J was trimmed by 1 base and V by 6 bases; bases with no gene match: 3. There are 14 residues in the CDR3. Germline V gene data show CDR1 as MNHEY and CDR2 as SMNVEV (reference sequence). The CDR3 here is CASSQGVSNQPQHF. The CDR3 DNA sequence: TGTGCCAGCAGCCAGGGGGTAAGCAATCAGCCCCAGCATTTT.

The V call is TRBV6-6, the J call TRBJ1-1; possibly TRBD1 for D (5 bases). In germline, CDR1 is MNHNY, CDR2 SVGAGI (reference sequence). The CDR3 covers 12 residues. The V gene lost 6 bases and the J gene lost 6 bases, with 11 bases spanning the gap. CDR3 bases: TGTGCCAGCAGCTCCGGGGGGTCTGAAGCTTTCTTT. Its translation is CASSSGGSEAFF.

This chain uses TRBV3-1 (or the pseudogene TRBV3-2) with TRBJ1-3, with TRBD1 matching over 10 bases. Looked up from germline, CDR1 is LGHDT and CDR2 is YNNKEL (reference sequence). V lost 1 base to trimming and J lost 11 bases; unmatched junction nucleotides: 11. The CDR3 contains 16 residues. For the CDR3, the DNA is TGTGCCAGCAGCCAAGGAGTAGGGGACAGGGGAATGTCCATATATTTT. Protein product: CASSQGVGDRGMSIYF.

The gene calls are TRBV5-4 and TRBJ2-5; 7 bases align to TRBD2. Looked up from germline, CDR1 is SGHNT and CDR2 is YYREEE (reference sequence). This CDR3 region has 14 residues. Trimming cost V 5 bases and J 5 bases; bases outside gene matches: 9. CDR3 in amino acids: CASSSGTMQETQYF. The CDR3 DNA reads as TGTGCCAGCAGTTCCGGGACTATGCAGGAGACCCAGTACTTC. Using reference TRBV5-4 and TRBJ2-5 for the parts outside the CDR3, the full variable domain is ETGVTQSPTHLIKTRGQQVTLRCSSQSGHNTVSWYQQALGQGPQFIFQYYREEENGRGNFPPRFSGLQFPNYSSELNVNALELDDSALYLCASSSGTMQETQYFGPGTRLLVL.

This clone was seen a few times. The rearrangement uses TRBV2 and TRBJ1-5; tentatively, D is TRBD1 (6 bases). CDR3 length equals 15 residues. Per the germline V gene, CDR1 is SNHLY and CDR2 is FYNNEI. With 2 bases removed from V and 6 bases from J, the gap between germline ends came to 14 bases. The CDR3 coding sequence is TGTGCCAGCAGTGAACCGGGGGGCGGGAGTCAGCCCCAGCATTTT. It specifies CASSEPGGGSQPQHF.

V usage is TRBV7-9 and J usage is TRBJ1-4; D remains unclear. Germline CDR1 SEHNR, CDR2 FQNEAQ (reference sequence). The ends were cut back, 1 base at V and 6 bases at J, with 6 bases in the middle. The CDR3 runs 13 residues. Here the CDR3 DNA reads TGTGCCAGCAGCTTAGACATCCATGAAAAACTGTTTTTT. Amino acids: CASSLDIHEKLFF.

The rearrangement joins TRBV5-1 to TRBJ1-3; TRBD1 aligns across 7 bases. The CDR3 runs to 15 residues. Germline V CDR1 and CDR2: SGHRS, YFSETQ. Trimming removed 4 bases from V and 3 bases from J; junction bases left unmatched: 7. CDR3 region: CASSVQGSHGNTIYF. CDR3 nucleotide sequence: TGCGCCAGCAGCGTACAGGGGAGTCATGGAAACACCATATATTTT.

This clone was detected only a few times. The V gene is TRBV3-1 (or the pseudogene TRBV3-2), the J gene TRBJ1-2; the match to TRBD1 covers 8 bases. The V gene's germline CDR1 is LGHDT and CDR2 YNNKEL (reference sequence). V dropped 4 bases and J dropped 0; count of bases not matched to a gene: 16. The CDR3 runs 19 residues. For the CDR3, the DNA is TGTGCCAGCAGCCCCTACCGTGGGACAGGTTATAATACTAACTATGGCTACACCTTC. This encodes CASSPYRGTGYNTNYGYTF.

The V gene is TRBV29-1, the J gene TRBJ2-7; 11 bases are shared with TRBD1. Looked up from germline, CDR1 is SQVTM and CDR2 is ANQGSEA. This CDR3 spans 14 amino acids. J lost 6 bases, V lost 4 bases, and 8 bases had no gene match. CDR3 coding DNA: TGCAGCGTTGGGACTGGGACAGGGGGACGCGAGCAGTACTTC. Translated, it gives CSVGTGTGGREQYF.

The chain recombines TRBV28 with TRBJ1-3; D is perhaps TRBD1 (6 bases). CDR3 length equals 14 residues. Trimming shortened V by 8 bases and J by 4 bases, and 15 bases separated the two germline ends. Germline-derived CDR1 and CDR2 are MDHEN and SYDVKM. The CDR3 spells CASGKQGEGNTIYF. The CDR3 DNA reads TGTGCCAGCGGAAAACAGGGAGAGGGAAACACCATATATTTT.

The V call is TRBV3-1 (or the pseudogene TRBV3-2), the J call TRBJ1-4; tentatively, D is TRBD1 (6 bases). This CDR3 contains 15 residues. Germline V gene data show CDR1 as LGHDT and CDR2 as YNNKEL (reference sequence). The V end lost 5 bases, the J end lost 10 bases, and 20 bases lay between the germline ends. This CDR3 is CASSSGGSRVGKLFF. DNA for the CDR3: TGTGCCAGCAGCTCTGGGGGCAGCCGCGTTGGAAAACTGTTTTTT.

CDR3 DNA: TGTGCCAGCAGCCTTGCGGAGGATCAGCCCCAGCATTTT. This gives the protein CASSLAEDQPQHF. The chain recombines TRBV7-9 with TRBJ1-5; the D is unclear. Trimming cost V 5 bases and J 5 bases, with 10 bases left between them. This CDR3 spans 13 amino acids. Looked up from germline, CDR1 is SEHNR and CDR2 is FQNEAQ (reference sequence).

This sequence joins TRBV29-1 and TRBJ2-5, with TRBD2 matching 7 bases. This CDR3 spans 16 amino acids. V was pared by 4 bases and J by 4 bases, with 15 bases of the junction left unmatched. Germline-derived CDR1 and CDR2 are SQVTM and ANQGSEA. CDR3: CSVAQMGGGSLETQYF. The CDR3 DNA is TGCAGCGTTGCCCAAATGGGGGGGGGAAGTCTAGAGACCCAGTACTTC.

The V and J genes are TRBV7-9 and TRBJ1-1; 8 bases agree with TRBD1. V dropped 2 bases and J dropped 4; count of bases not matched to a gene: 3. Germline V gene data show CDR1 as SEHNR and CDR2 as FQNEAQ (reference sequence). The CDR3 runs 14 residues. The DNA for the CDR3 is TGTGCCAGCAGCTTAACAGGGGGGGTCACTGAAGCTTTCTTT. Encoded protein: CASSLTGGVTEAFF. Using reference TRBV7-9 and TRBJ1-1 for the parts outside the CDR3, the full variable domain is DTGVSQNPRHKITKRGQNVTFRCDPISEHNRLYWYRQTLGQGPEFLTYFQNEAQLEKSRLLSDRFSAERPKGSFSTLEIQRTEQGDSAMYLCASSLTGGVTEAFFGQGTRLTVV.

V usage is TRBV19 and J usage is TRBJ1-2; 9 bases fit TRBD1. The V and J ends lost 3 bases and 3 bases, in that order; junction bases with no gene match: 8. Per the germline V gene, CDR1 is LNHDA and CDR2 is SQIVND (reference sequence). The CDR3 has 16 amino acids. CDR3 residues: CASSILRTGVDYGYTF. CDR3 DNA: TGTGCCAGTAGTATTTTGAGGACAGGGGTTGACTATGGCTACACCTTC.

The chain employs TRBV11-2 and TRBJ1-3; D is possibly TRBD1 (6 bases). The V end was cut by 5 bases, the J end by 0 bases, with 14 bases between. CDR1 SGHAT and CDR2 FQNNGV come from the germline V gene. The CDR3 is 16 amino acids. CDR3 coding DNA: TGTGCCAGCAGCGCACTTACAGGGTTCTCTGGAAACACCATATATTTT. Translating it yields CASSALTGFSGNTIYF. Variable domain in full (rest from reference TRBV11-2 and TRBJ1-3): EAGVAQSPRYKIIEKRQSVAFWCNPISGHATLYWYQQILGQGPKLLIQFQNNGVVDDSQLPKDRFSAERLKGVDSTLKIQPAKLEDSAVYLCASSALTGFSGNTIYFGEGSWLTVV.

This rearrangement joins TRBV4-2 to TRBJ1-1; 9 bases line up with TRBD1. The CDR3 is 14 amino acids. V lost 2 bases and J lost 4; bases outside the gene matches: 2. CDR1 and CDR2 from the germline V gene are LGHNA and YNFKEQ. The CDR3 here is CASSQLDRGTEAFF. CDR3 DNA sequence: TGTGCCAGCAGCCAACTGGACAGGGGCACTGAAGCTTTCTTT.

The chain recombines TRBV9 with TRBJ1-1; D remains ambiguous. Looked up from germline, CDR1 is SGDLS and CDR2 is YYNGEE. V gave up 2 bases and J gave up 3 bases, with 11 bases separating them. The CDR3 sequence is 14 residues long. CDR3 sequence (DNA): TGTGCCAGCAGCGTCGCGCAGGAGGACACTGAAGCTTTCTTT. As protein: CASSVAQEDTEAFF.

The rearrangement links TRBV6-5 to TRBJ2-3; TRBD2 agrees at 8 bases. The CDR3 extends over 16 amino acids. CDR1 and CDR2 (germline): MNHEY, SVGAGI. The V segment lost 3 bases and the J segment 1 base; nucleotides outside the gene matches: 6. CDR3 coding DNA: TGTGCCAGCAGTTATTTGGGGCGGGGGGGCACAGATACGCAGTATTTT. Translated: CASSYLGRGGTDTQYF.

This chain connects TRBV29-1 to TRBJ2-5; 11 nucleotides match TRBD1. V lost 3 bases and J lost 6; bases outside the gene matches: 9. Germline lookup yields CDR1 SQVTM and CDR2 ANQGSEA. The length of the CDR3 is 15 residues. The CDR3 loop reads CSVDPRTGGLKTQYF. In nucleotides, the CDR3 is TGCAGCGTTGATCCACGGACAGGGGGCCTGAAGACCCAGTACTTC.